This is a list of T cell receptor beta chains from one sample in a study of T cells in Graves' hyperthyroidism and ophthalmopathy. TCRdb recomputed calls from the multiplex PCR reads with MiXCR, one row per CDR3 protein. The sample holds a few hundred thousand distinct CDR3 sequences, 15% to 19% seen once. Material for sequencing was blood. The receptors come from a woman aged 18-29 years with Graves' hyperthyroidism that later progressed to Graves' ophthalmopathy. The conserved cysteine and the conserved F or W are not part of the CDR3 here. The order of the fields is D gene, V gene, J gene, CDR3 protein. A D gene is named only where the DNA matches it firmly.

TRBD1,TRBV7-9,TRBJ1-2,ASSPRDRENYGYT
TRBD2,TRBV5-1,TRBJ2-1,ASSSPTSGTPYNEQF
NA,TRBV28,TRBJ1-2,ASRPKLSGYT
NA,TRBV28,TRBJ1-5,ASSLGANSNQPQH
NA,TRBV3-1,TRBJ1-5,ASSQTGMNQPQH
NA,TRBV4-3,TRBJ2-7,ASSQEAGQGLEQY
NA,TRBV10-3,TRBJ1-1,AISHGPGDGGEAF
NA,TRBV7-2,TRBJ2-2,ASSLDGNTGELF
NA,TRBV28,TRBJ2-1,ASSPKGHPGYNEQF
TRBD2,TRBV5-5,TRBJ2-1,ASSSGLAASYNEQF
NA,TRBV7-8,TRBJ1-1,ASSSPTGMNTEAF
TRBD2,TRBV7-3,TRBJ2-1,ASGTGTSSNEQF
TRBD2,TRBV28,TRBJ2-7,ASSGLAGATYEQY
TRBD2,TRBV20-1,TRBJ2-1,SAREVGVLLAGNNEQF
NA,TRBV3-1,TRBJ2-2,ASSQSRSHGTGQLF
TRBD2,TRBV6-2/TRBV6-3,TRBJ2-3,ASSYSTPRLAGLDTQY
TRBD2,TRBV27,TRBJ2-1,ASSLSGHVAGVPYNEQF
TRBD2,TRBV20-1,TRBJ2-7,SALDQSGVYEQY
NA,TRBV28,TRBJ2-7,ASTLQSNRRSGLSYEQY
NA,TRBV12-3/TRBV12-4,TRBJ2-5,ASAGVRETQY
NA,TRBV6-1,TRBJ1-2,ASSEGERGYT
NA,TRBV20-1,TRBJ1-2,SARDRVYGYT
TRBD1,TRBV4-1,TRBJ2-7,ASSQFGGGRTGAYEQY
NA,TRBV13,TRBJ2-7,ASSSDPNYEQY
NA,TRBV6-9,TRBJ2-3,ASSERGGGRIDTQY
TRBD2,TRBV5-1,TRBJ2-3,ASRSTSGSRHTQY